Below are 25 T cell receptor beta chains sequenced from a single sample in a study of cytomegalovirus exposure and HLA in healthy donors. 13 Jbeta primers and 60 Vbeta primers were used for the PCR. Sequencing was performed with immunoSEQ multiplex PCR; in TCRdb, only in-frame clones are kept and a portion is missing. The sample shows 150,000 to 200,000 clones, approximately 77% of them seen only once. The material sequenced was PBMCs. These receptors came from a man between 35 and 55 years old in good health and CMV-seropositive.

This clone was seen a handful of times. The chain is built from TRBV9 and TRBJ2-3; maybe TRBD1 (6 bases). Germline V lookup: CDR1 SGDLS, CDR2 YYNGEE. With 0 bases removed from V and 1 base from J, the gap between germline ends came to 12 bases. CDR3 length: 16 amino acids. Written as DNA, the CDR3 is TGTGCCAGCAGCGTAGGGCCGAGACAGGGCACAGATACGCAGTATTTT. It yields the protein CASSVGPRQGTDTQYF.

The V and J genes are TRBV28 and TRBJ1-2; D is unclear. The CDR3 runs to 13 residues. The germline gives CDR1 MDHEN, CDR2 SYDVKM. The ends were cut back, 1 base at V and 2 bases at J, with 5 bases in the middle. The CDR3 here is CASSLFRNYGYTF. The CDR3 DNA sequence: TGTGCCAGCAGTTTATTCAGGAACTATGGCTACACCTTC.

The chain uses TRBV6-5 and TRBJ2-7; perhaps TRBD2 as D (6 bases). The CDR3 has 15 amino acids. Germline lookup yields CDR1 MNHEY and CDR2 SVGAGI. Trimming took 4 bases from V and 6 from J, leaving 19 bases between them. The CDR3: CASSSTGAAVIEQYF. CDR3 nucleotide sequence: TGTGCCAGCAGTTCTACGGGAGCGGCCGTGATCGAGCAGTACTTC.

The V and J genes are TRBV27 and TRBJ1-6; TRBD1 agrees at 7 bases. The CDR3 is 14 residues long. V lost 5 bases to trimming and J lost 9 bases; unmatched junction nucleotides: 7. Germline V CDR1 and CDR2: MNHEY, SMNVEV (reference sequence). Written as DNA, the CDR3 is TGTGCCAGCAGTAGCCGGGACAGCGTTTCACCCCTCCACTTT. Amino acid sequence: CASSSRDSVSPLHF.

This chain links TRBV4-3 with TRBJ2-1; D possibly corresponds to TRBD2 (6 bases). The CDR3 spans 18 residues. V dropped 1 base and J dropped 8 bases, with 24 bases sitting between them. The V gene's germline CDR1 is LGHNA and CDR2 YSLEER. The CDR3, as DNA: TGCGCCAGCAGCCAAGCTCCTAGCGAGAACTATGGAGGGTATGAGCAGTTCTTC. Protein product: CASSQAPSENYGGYEQFF.

This rearrangement joins TRBV7-8 to TRBJ2-6; tentative D call: TRBD1 (5 bases). V was pared by 0 bases and J by 0 bases, with 9 bases between. The CDR3 is made up of 17 amino acids. Germline loops: CDR1 SGHVS, CDR2 FQNEAQ. The CDR3 region is CASSLATRASGANVLTF. Here the CDR3 DNA reads TGTGCCAGCAGCTTAGCGACCAGGGCCTCTGGGGCCAACGTCCTGACTTTC.

This chain uses TRBV7-2 with TRBJ2-3; TRBD2 matches 9 bases. The length of the CDR3 is 14 residues. CDR1 is SGHTA, CDR2 FQGNSA, per germline. Trimming at V came to 3 bases and at J to 6 bases, leaving 4 bases not matched to a gene. In nucleotides, the CDR3 is TGTGCCAGCAGCTTCTCCGGGACTAGCGATACGCAGTATTTT. It encodes CASSFSGTSDTQYF.

The V and J genes are TRBV7-9 and TRBJ1-3; D is perhaps TRBD1 (6 bases). CDR1 SEHNR and CDR2 FQNEAQ come from the germline V gene (reference sequence). Trimming removed 5 bases from V and 0 bases from J, with 11 bases in between. This CDR3 contains 15 residues. The CDR3 protein is CASSPQGNSGNTIYF. CDR3 sequence (DNA): TGTGCCAGCAGCCCCCAGGGGAACTCTGGAAACACCATATATTTT. Looking up the rest from reference TRBV7-9 and TRBJ1-3 gives the full variable domain: DTGVSQNPRHKITKRGQNVTFRCDPISEHNRLYWYRQTLGQGPEFLTYFQNEAQLEKSRLLSDRFSAERPKGSFSTLEIQRTEQGDSAMYLCASSPQGNSGNTIYFGEGSWLTVV.

This clone was detected only a few times. The CDR3 is CASSRDRAQPQHF. The DNA of the CDR3 is TGTGCCAGCAGCCGGGACAGGGCGCAGCCCCAGCATTTT. The chain uses TRBV11-2 and TRBJ1-5; 9 bases align to TRBD1. This CDR3 spans 13 amino acids. J gave up 7 bases and V 5 bases, and 3 bases lay outside the gene matches. Germline V CDR1 and CDR2: SGHAT, FQNNGV.

This clone was recorded only once. The V gene is TRBV2, the J gene TRBJ2-7; tentative D call: TRBD1 (6 bases). The CDR3 covers 14 residues. Trimming pared 6 bases from V and 4 bases from J, leaving 16 bases between. Germline V gene data show CDR1 as SNHLY and CDR2 as FYNNEI. As DNA, the CDR3 is TGTGCCAGCAGGAACAGGGTTGGAACGTACGAGCAGTACTTC. It translates to CASRNRVGTYEQYF.

V is TRBV12-5 and J is TRBJ1-1; 8 bases are a match to TRBD1. The CDR3 loop spans 13 amino acids. The germline V gene encodes CDR1 LGHNT and CDR2 FRNRAP. Trimming took 5 bases from V and 4 from J; bases not matched to a gene: 3. CDR3 in amino acids: CASGGQGFTEAFF. CDR3 nucleotides: TGTGCTAGTGGTGGACAGGGATTCACTGAAGCTTTCTTT.

The chain joins TRBV6-5 to TRBJ1-3; no reliable D call. The CDR3 contains 13 residues. V was shortened by 2 bases and J by 6 bases, with 8 bases between the two germline ends. CDR1 MNHEY and CDR2 SVGAGI come from the germline V gene. CDR3 residues: CASSYGGVNTIYF. CDR3 nucleotides: TGTGCCAGCAGTTACGGCGGGGTAAACACCATATATTTT.

The chain joins TRBV4-1 to TRBJ2-7, with 9 bases matching TRBD1. CDR1 is MGHRA and CDR2 is YSYEKL in the germline V gene. This CDR3 has 14 residues. V gave up 3 bases and J gave up 4 bases; unmatched junction bases: 4. The CDR3 nucleotides read TGCGCCAGCAGCCAGGGACAGGGCCATTACGAGCAGTACTTC. Translation: CASSQGQGHYEQYF.

Concerning this clone itself: The same CDR3 arises from other DNA sequences in this sample as well. The chain uses TRBV6-5 and TRBJ2-7; D is uncertain. V lost 4 bases and J lost 4, with 5 bases in between. CDR1 and CDR2 from the germline V gene are MNHEY and SVGAGI. This CDR3 contains 11 residues. The CDR3 loop reads CASSSFYEQYF. CDR3 coding DNA: TGTGCCAGCAGTTCCTTTTACGAGCAGTACTTC.

This chain links TRBV6-6 with TRBJ1-4; 7 nucleotides line up with TRBD1. V dropped 7 bases and J dropped 3; count of bases not matched to a gene: 8. Germline V CDR1 and CDR2: MNHNY, SVGAGI (reference sequence). The CDR3 runs to 15 residues. The CDR3: CASNNAGQANEKLFF. The DNA of the CDR3 is TGTGCCAGCAACAACGCAGGACAGGCTAATGAAAAACTGTTTTTT.

This clone is a singleton in its sample. This rearrangement joins TRBV11-2 to TRBJ2-3; D may be TRBD2 (5 bases). CDR1 is SGHAT, CDR2 FQNNGV, per germline. The CDR3 is made up of 15 amino acids. The V end lost 1 base, the J end lost 8 bases, and 16 bases lay between the germline ends. In nucleotides, the CDR3 is TGTGCCAGCAGCTTAGGATTACGAAGCGGCGGTACGCAGTATTTT. Amino acids: CASSLGLRSGGTQYF.

This clone was detected once. Other DNA sequences within the sample encode an identical CDR3. The chain joins TRBV5-6 to TRBJ1-2; D possibly corresponds to TRBD1 (6 bases). Germline V gene data show CDR1 as SGHDT and CDR2 as YYEEEE. Trimming left V 2 bases short and J 5 bases short, with 16 bases between. This CDR3 comprises 15 residues. The CDR3 coding sequence is TGTGCCAGCAGCTTAGAAGGTGGGGGCCATTATGGCTACACCTTC. Translating gives CASSLEGGGHYGYTF.

This clone has a handful of counts. CDR3 protein: CAINGGPYGYTF. The CDR3 DNA follows: TGTGCCATCAACGGAGGCCCCTATGGCTACACCTTC. V gene TRBV6-1 combines with J gene TRBJ1-2; D is unclear. Per the germline V gene, CDR1 is MNHNS and CDR2 is SASEGT. V was shortened by 10 bases and J by 4 bases, with 13 bases between the two germline ends. The CDR3 loop spans 12 amino acids.

This clone was seen a few times. Other nucleotide sequences in the sample specify the same CDR3. The CDR3 reads CASVGTGVQETQYF. CDR3 bases: TGCGCCAGCGTGGGGACAGGGGTCCAAGAGACCCAGTACTTC. V and J are TRBV5-1 and TRBJ2-5, with 10 nucleotides matching TRBD1. This CDR3 comprises 14 residues. J was trimmed by 1 base and V by 7 bases; bases with no gene match: 4. Germline CDR1 reads SGHRS; CDR2 reads YFSETQ.

This chain joins TRBV6-1 and TRBJ2-2; the D gene is possibly TRBD2 (6 bases). This CDR3 contains 13 residues. Germline CDR1 MNHNS, CDR2 SASEGT. Trimming removed 2 bases from V and 7 bases from J, with 8 bases in between. The chain's CDR3 is CASSEFGGGELFF. The CDR3 nucleotides are TGTGCCAGCAGTGAATTCGGGGGCGGGGAGCTGTTTTTT.

This chain links TRBV6-6 with TRBJ2-7; a weak D match, TRBD2 (6 bases). This CDR3 spans 15 amino acids. V lost 0 bases and J lost 2, with 11 bases in between. Germline V gives CDR1 MNHNY, CDR2 SVGAGI (reference sequence). The CDR3 nucleotides read TGTGCCAGCAGTTACTCTGCGGGACGCCCCTACGAGCAGTACTTC. Its protein is CASSYSAGRPYEQYF.

The table lists this clone with a count of one. V and J are TRBV5-5 and TRBJ1-4, with 10 positions matching TRBD1. Trimming cost V 3 bases and J 4 bases; bases outside gene matches: 15. The CDR3 has 19 amino acids. Germline lookup yields CDR1 SGHKS and CDR2 YYEKEE (reference sequence). The CDR3 region is CASSYIRQGAFEGNEKLFF. The CDR3 region has the DNA TGTGCCAGCAGCTATATTCGACAGGGGGCGTTTGAGGGTAATGAAAAACTGTTTTTT.

The rearrangement links TRBV5-1 to TRBJ2-1; D gene unclear. The CDR3 runs to 14 residues. V was cut by 2 bases and J by 2 bases, with 8 bases left in between. Germline V gives CDR1 SGHRS, CDR2 YFSETQ. In nucleotides, the CDR3 is TGCGCCAGCAGCTTAGACATTACCTACAATGAGCAGTTCTTC. Its translation is CASSLDITYNEQFF. Combining the CDR3 with reference TRBV5-1 and TRBJ2-1 gives the whole variable domain KAGVTQTPRYLIKTRGQQVTLSCSPISGHRSVSWYQQTPGQGLQFLFEYFSETQRNKGNFPGRFSGRQFSNSRSEMNVSTLELGDSALYLCASSLDITYNEQFFGPGTRLTVL.

Written as DNA, the CDR3 is TGCGCCAGCAGTAGCCTGGGACTTGATAATTCACCCCTCCACTTT. Encoded protein: CASSSLGLDNSPLHF. V usage is TRBV5-1 and J usage is TRBJ1-6; D is perhaps TRBD1 (5 bases). The V and J ends lost 5 bases and 5 bases respectively, with 14 bases between them. The germline gives CDR1 SGHRS, CDR2 YFSETQ. The CDR3 is 15 residues long.

The chain is built from TRBV18 and TRBJ1-1, with 7 bases lining up with TRBD1. The CDR3 has 16 residues. CDR1 is KGHSH, CDR2 LQKENI, per germline. V shed 3 bases and J 5 bases; nucleotides not matched to a gene: 12. CDR3 coding DNA: TGTGCCAGCTCACCTAACCGCGGGACAGTTAATACTGAAGCTTTCTTT. It translates to CASSPNRGTVNTEAFF.